The rows below give T cell receptor beta chains drawn from one sample of a study of T cells after yellow fever vaccination. TCRdb itself ran the 5' RACE reads through MiXCR, one entry per CDR3 protein. The table has around 260,000 distinct CDR3 sequences, roughly 5% seen once. The source was CD4+ T cells sorted from PBMCs, collected on the day of the yellow fever booster vaccination. These receptors were taken from a man aged 18 to 30 who received the YFV17D yellow fever vaccine. Both conserved end residues are part of each CDR3. D genes are given only for firm matches. Clone size is not always given. Where it is, it says once, few, many or a class for expanded clones.

D gene	V gene	J gene	clone size	CDR3 DNA	CDR3 protein
.	TRBV6-2/TRBV6-3	TRBJ1-1	.	TGTGCCAGCAGTTACAGACGACGGAACACTGAAGCTTTCTTT	CASSYRRRNTEAFF
.	TRBV9	TRBJ2-2	many	TGTGCCAGCAGCGTAGTAGCCACCGGGGAGCTGTTTTTT	CASSVVATGELFF
.	TRBV4-1	TRBJ2-1	.	TGCGCCAGCAGCTCCCACCCGGAGGGGGCGCGAAATGAGCAGTTCTTC	CASSSHPEGARNEQFF
.	TRBV9	TRBJ2-1	many	TGTGCCAGCAGCCGCCTCCCGCAGAGCTCCTACAATGAGCAGTTCTTC	CASSRLPQSSYNEQFF
.	TRBV30	TRBJ1-5	.	TGTGCCGGAGGAGGGGAGGTTGGTCAGCCCCAGCATTTT	CAGGGEVGQPQHF
.	TRBV20-1	TRBJ2-7	many	TGCAGTGCCCGGGATTATCCGGGGGAGCAGTACTTC	CSARDYPGEQYF
.	TRBV2	TRBJ1-2	many	TGTGCCAGCGAAGGGGGAGTTTATGGCTACACCTTC	CASEGGVYGYTF
TRBD1	TRBV18	TRBJ1-3	.	TGTGCCAGCTCAACTACAGGGGGCGAAAACACCATATATTTT	CASSTTGGENTIYF
.	TRBV30	TRBJ1-1	few	TGTGCCTGGAGTGTAAGGTACGGCGAAGCTTTCTTT	CAWSVRYGEAFF
.	TRBV6-5	TRBJ2-5	many	TGTGCCAGCAATCACTTAGGGGGGCAAGGGGAGACCCAGTACTTC	CASNHLGGQGETQYF
.	TRBV5-1	TRBJ2-3	few	TGCGCCAGCAGCACCCAGAAGTTCACAGATACGCAGTATTTT	CASSTQKFTDTQYF
.	TRBV24-1	TRBJ2-1	few	TGTGCCACCAGTGAGCCGGGACGGGTTAATGAGCAGTTCTTC	CATSEPGRVNEQFF
.	TRBV6-5	TRBJ1-2	many	TGTGCCAGCAGTTACGCCCCAGGGGTAGGAAACTATGGCTACACCTTC	CASSYAPGVGNYGYTF
.	TRBV19	TRBJ2-2	few	TGTGCCAGTAGAATTCCCGGGGTCACCGGGGAGCTGTTTTTT	CASRIPGVTGELFF
.	TRBV19	TRBJ1-5	many	TGTGCCAGTAGTATAACAGCGCATAGCAATCAGCCCCAGCATTTT	CASSITAHSNQPQHF
.	TRBV24-1	TRBJ2-3	.	TGTGCCACCAGTGGCCGGGGCAAAGATACGCAGTATTTT	CATSGRGKDTQYF
TRBD1	TRBV20-1	TRBJ2-3	.	TGCAGTGCTAGAGATTGGGGGCAGGGGGCAAGAGATACGCAGTATTTT	CSARDWGQGARDTQYF
TRBD2	TRBV20-1	TRBJ2-5	few	TGCAGTGCTAAGCTGGGAGGGCAAGAGACCCAGTACTTC	CSAKLGGQETQYF
.	TRBV5-5	TRBJ1-3	.	TGTGCCAGCAGCTCTTCGTCCGGGGGGCTGGTCTCTGGAAACACCATATATTTT	CASSSSSGGLVSGNTIYF
TRBD2	TRBV19	TRBJ2-3	.	TGTGCCAGTAGCAGAATAGCGGGGGGGCTTACAGGCACAGATACGCAGTATTTT	CASSRIAGGLTGTDTQYF
TRBD1	TRBV29-1	TRBJ1-5	many	TGCAGCGTTACTGGACAGGGGCAAAATCAGCCCCAGCATTTT	CSVTGQGQNQPQHF
.	TRBV24-1	TRBJ2-3	few	TGTGCCACCAGTGATTTCGTCACAGATACGCAGTATTTT	CATSDFVTDTQYF
.	TRBV12-3/TRBV12-4	TRBJ1-3	.	TGTGCCAGCAGTTTAAGAGGGATGTCTGGAAACACCATATATTTT	CASSLRGMSGNTIYF
.	TRBV6-2/TRBV6-3	TRBJ2-5	.	TGTGCCAGCAGCGCTACAGAGGAGACCCAGTACTTC	CASSATEETQYF
.	TRBV4-2	TRBJ1-5	.	TGTGCCAGCAGCCAAGACTATAATCAGCCCCAGCATTTT	CASSQDYNQPQHF